These 31 T cell receptor beta chains were all obtained from the same sample, sequenced in a study of CD8+ T cells in alopecia areata. Once RNA had been extracted, it was reverse transcribed into cDNA to act as the sequencing template. Only in-frame clones appear in the TCRdb table, and some are missing; sequencing was by immunoSEQ multiplex PCR. The table lists roughly 130,000 clones, 58% of them singletons. Here the sequenced sample was CD4+ T cells sorted from blood, taken at week 0. The receptors were gathered from a human donor with alopecia areata.

This clone was counted once. Its ends do not fully match the called genes, so a read error is possible. V is TRBV30 and J is TRBJ2-2, with D possibly being TRBD2 (5 bases). Germline assignment: CDR1 GTSNPN and CDR2 SVGIG (reference sequence). The CDR3 has 14 amino acids. The CDR3 reads CAWSVGSYTGEPFF. In nucleotides, the CDR3 is TGTGCCTGGAGTGTCGGATCCTACACCGGGGAGCCGTTTTTT.

This clone was seen more than once but under ten times. The chain carries TRBV4-3 and TRBJ2-3; maybe TRBD2 (5 bases). Germline V gene lookup returns CDR1 LGHNA and CDR2 YSLEER. This CDR3 has 15 amino acids. V lost 1 base to trimming and J lost 6 bases, with 14 bases between them. The DNA for the CDR3 is TGCGCCAGCAGCCAAGGTCTGGCGGGCCAGGATACGCAGTATTTT. It translates to CASSQGLAGQDTQYF.

This clone has only a few counts. The rearrangement links TRBV7-3 to TRBJ1-1, with a possible D match to TRBD1 (5 bases). The CDR3 consists of 15 residues. Germline V CDR1 and CDR2: SGHTA, FQGTGA. V lost 2 bases and J 0 bases, leaving 10 bases between the germline ends. CDR3 DNA: TGTGCCAGCAGCTTAGACAGAGAGATGAACACTGAAGCTTTCTTT. Translation gives CASSLDREMNTEAFF.

This clone was counted between two and nine times. V and J are TRBV27 and TRBJ2-6; D unclear. This CDR3 is built from 15 residues. Germline CDR1 MNHEY, CDR2 SMNVEV (reference sequence). Trimming cost V 2 bases and J 0 bases, with 5 bases left between them. The CDR3 spells CASSLGTSGANVLTF. The DNA of the CDR3 is TGTGCCAGCAGTTTAGGAACCTCTGGGGCCAACGTCCTGACTTTC.

The chain couples TRBV28 to TRBJ1-4; 7 nucleotides agree with TRBD1. Losses at the gene ends were 4 bases for V and 4 bases for J; bases not matched to a gene: 6. The CDR3 has 15 residues. CDR1 and CDR2 (germline): MDHEN, SYDVKM. CDR3 DNA sequence: TGTGCCAGCAGTTCCGGGACAGACGGTAATGAAAAACTGTTTTTT. Its protein is CASSSGTDGNEKLFF.

This clone has just a few counts. The chain carries TRBV11-2 and TRBJ2-3, with D hard to call. The germline V and J ends were trimmed by 0 bases and 4 bases, with 8 bases remaining between them. CDR1 and CDR2 (germline): SGHAT, FQNNGV. The CDR3 has 14 residues. The CDR3 nucleotides read TGTGCCAGCAGCTTAGATTGGCAAGCAGATACGCAGTATTTT. Protein product: CASSLDWQADTQYF.

The chain carries TRBV5-1 and TRBJ2-5, with D perhaps matching TRBD1 (6 bases). This CDR3 contains 16 residues. Germline V gives CDR1 SGHRS, CDR2 YFSETQ. Trimming took 0 bases from V and 0 from J, leaving 12 bases between them. CDR3 nucleotides: TGCGCCAGCAGCTTGGGAAACAGGGTTAACCAAGAGACCCAGTACTTC. The encoded protein is CASSLGNRVNQETQYF.

The chain uses TRBV7-9 and TRBJ2-7; 7 nucleotides agree with TRBD2. This CDR3 contains 13 residues. Germline CDR1 and CDR2: SEHNR and FQNEAQ (reference sequence). Trimming removed 3 bases from V and 6 bases from J; junction bases left unmatched: 5. The chain's CDR3 is CASSLGTNSEQYF. The CDR3 DNA sequence: TGTGCCAGCAGCTTGGGGACTAATAGCGAGCAGTACTTC.

Only a few counts were recorded for this clone. The rearrangement joins TRBV5-1 to TRBJ1-5; no firm D call. Germline V gene sequence: CDR1 SGHRS, CDR2 YFSETQ. The CDR3 contains 14 residues. Trimming took off 0 bases at V and 3 bases at J, with 7 bases between the two ends. The CDR3 region has the DNA TGCGCCAGCAGCTTGGGCCAGGCCAATCAGCCCCAGCATTTT. Translated, it gives CASSLGQANQPQHF.

The V gene is TRBV6-5, the J gene TRBJ2-6; perhaps TRBD2 as D (6 bases). Germline V gene sequence: CDR1 MNHEY, CDR2 SVGAGI. There are 13 residues in the CDR3. Trimming removed 7 bases at V and 4 bases at J, with 8 bases between. The CDR3 region has the DNA TGTGCCAGCACGCGGGGCGGGGCCAACGTCCTGACTTTC. This gives the protein CASTRGGANVLTF.

The chain joins TRBV30 to TRBJ1-1; 7 bases align to TRBD1. CDR1 and CDR2 from the germline V gene are GTSNPN and SVGIG (reference sequence). J was trimmed by 2 bases and V by 4 bases; bases with no gene match: 4. The length of the CDR3 is 13 residues. The CDR3 protein is CAWTRDSNTEAFF. In DNA form, the CDR3 reads TGTGCCTGGACTCGGGACAGTAACACTGAAGCTTTCTTT.

Only a few counts were recorded for this clone. The chain links TRBV4-3 to TRBJ2-7; D gene ambiguous. The CDR3 is 15 amino acids. Trimming shortened V by 2 bases and J by 6 bases, and 17 bases separated the two germline ends. Germline V gives CDR1 LGHNA, CDR2 YSLEER. The CDR3 region is CASSQFVNNPSEQYF. The CDR3 nucleotides read TGCGCCAGCAGCCAATTCGTTAACAACCCCTCCGAGCAGTACTTC.

This clone occurred once. The CDR3 DNA is TGTGCCAGCAGCCCGGAGGGGCTAGCTACTTCCAGCACCGGGGAGCTGTTTTTT. It is translated as CASSPEGLATSSTGELFF. The chain is built from TRBV5-4 and TRBJ2-2; a weak D match, TRBD2 (6 bases). The CDR3 consists of 18 residues. Germline assignment: CDR1 SGHNT and CDR2 YYREEE (reference sequence). With 4 bases removed from V and 4 bases from J, the gap between germline ends came to 23 bases.

This chain uses TRBV19 with TRBJ2-1, with TRBD1 matching over 7 bases. V dropped 5 bases and J dropped 8; count of bases not matched to a gene: 6. Germline loops: CDR1 LNHDA, CDR2 SQIVND (reference sequence). The CDR3 sequence is 13 residues long. The CDR3 loop is CASSLRQGDEQFF. Written as DNA, the CDR3 is TGTGCCAGTAGTCTTCGACAGGGTGATGAGCAGTTCTTC. The full variable domain, with the rest looked up from reference TRBV19 and TRBJ2-1, is DGGITQSPKYLFRKEGQNVTLSCEQNLNHDAMYWYRQDPGQGLRLIYYSQIVNDFQKGDIAEGYSVSREKKESFPLTVTSAQKNPTAFYLCASSLRQGDEQFFGPGTRLTVL.

The rearrangement joins TRBV5-4 to TRBJ2-2; D gene uncertain. CDR1 is SGHNT, CDR2 YYREEE, per germline (reference sequence). The ends were cut back, 3 bases at V and 4 bases at J, with 7 bases in the middle. The CDR3 extends over 13 amino acids. CDR3 nucleotides: TGTGCCAGCAGCTCAAAGAGCACCGGGGAGCTGTTTTTT. This sequence encodes CASSSKSTGELFF.

On this clone itself: Other DNA sequences in this specimen translate into the identical CDR3. V and J are TRBV18 and TRBJ2-1; 7 bases fit TRBD2. Germline V gene lookup returns CDR1 KGHSH and CDR2 LQKENI. The CDR3 spans 15 residues. J lost 2 bases, V lost 1 base, and 2 bases had no gene match. The CDR3 is CASSPLAGTYNEQFF. CDR3 nucleotides: TGTGCCAGCTCACCACTAGCGGGCACCTACAATGAGCAGTTCTTC.

The rearrangement links TRBV11-2 to TRBJ2-3, with D unclear. Trimming cost V 1 base and J 2 bases, with 10 bases left between them. This CDR3 is built from 15 residues. Germline lookup yields CDR1 SGHAT and CDR2 FQNNGV. CDR3 coding DNA: TGTGCCAGCAGCTTAGCAGCTCTCCACACAGATACGCAGTATTTT. Its protein is CASSLAALHTDTQYF. Using reference TRBV11-2 and TRBJ2-3 for the parts outside the CDR3, the full variable domain is EAGVAQSPRYKIIEKRQSVAFWCNPISGHATLYWYQQILGQGPKLLIQFQNNGVVDDSQLPKDRFSAERLKGVDSTLKIQPAKLEDSAVYLCASSLAALHTDTQYFGPGTRLTVL.

The chain combines TRBV6-5 with TRBJ1-4; maybe TRBD1 (5 bases). V lost 3 bases and J 10 bases, leaving 6 bases between the germline ends. In germline, CDR1 is MNHEY, CDR2 SVGAGI. The CDR3 is made up of 11 amino acids. The CDR3 reads CASSYGGKLFF. The CDR3 region has the DNA TGTGCCAGCAGTTATGGGGGAAAACTGTTTTTT.

This chain links TRBV5-1 with TRBJ1-1; TRBD1 matches at 7 bases. CDR3 size: 14 residues. Germline V lookup: CDR1 SGHRS, CDR2 YFSETQ. V lost 1 base, J lost 1 base, and 1 base stayed unmatched. The CDR3 loop reads CASSLTGENTEAFF. CDR3 coding DNA: TGCGCCAGCAGCTTGACAGGGGAGAACACTGAAGCTTTCTTT.

The J gene is TRBJ2-5, the V gene TRBV4-3; D gene unclear. The J call is uncertain, as TRBJ2-7 better fits the DNA end. Germline assignment: CDR1 LGHNA and CDR2 YSLEER. The CDR3 loop spans 17 amino acids. CDR3 sequence reads: CASSQERITTDAYEQYF. CDR3 in DNA: TGCGCCAGCAGCCAAGAAAGGATCACAACGGACGCTTACGAGCAGTACTTC.

This chain connects TRBV7-9 to TRBJ1-2, with 10 bases identical to TRBD1. Germline-derived CDR1 and CDR2 are SEHNR and FQNEAQ (reference sequence). The V gene end was trimmed by 3 bases and the J gene end by 1 base; junction bases not matched to a gene: 5. The CDR3 is made up of 16 amino acids. CDR3 residues: CASSFRTGGDNYGYTF. CDR3 DNA: TGTGCCAGCAGCTTCCGGACAGGGGGGGATAACTATGGCTACACCTTC.

The V call is TRBV5-6, the J call TRBJ2-5; D may match TRBD1 or TRBD2 (5 bases each). CDR3 length: 15 residues. CDR1 is SGHDT, CDR2 YYEEEE, per germline. The germline V and J ends were trimmed by 4 bases and 5 bases, with 18 bases remaining between them. Here the CDR3 DNA reads TGTGCCAGCAGCGGCCGTGCAGGGACGTACGAGACCCAGTACTTC. It codes for CASSGRAGTYETQYF.

In its sample, this clone was seen a few times. The chain couples TRBV6-5 to TRBJ2-2; D is undetermined. The germline gives CDR1 MNHEY, CDR2 SVGAGI. The CDR3 is 14 residues long. V gave up 4 bases and J gave up 4 bases, with 10 bases separating them. CDR3 region: CASSSARATGELFF. The CDR3 coding sequence is TGTGCCAGCAGTTCCGCTCGTGCCACCGGGGAGCTGTTTTTT.

The gene calls are TRBV2 and TRBJ1-2; no reliable D call. The CDR3 runs to 13 residues. Trimming shortened V by 7 bases and J by 5 bases, and 14 bases separated the two germline ends. Germline V gives CDR1 SNHLY, CDR2 FYNNEI. The CDR3 DNA sequence: TGTGCCAGCAATCCGGACCCGGGGTATGGCTACACCTTC. It codes for CASNPDPGYGYTF. The complete variable domain, with remaining parts taken from reference TRBV2 and TRBJ1-2, reads EPEVTQTPSHQVTQMGQEVILRCVPISNHLYFYWYRQILGQKVEFLVSFYNNEISEKSEIFDDQFSVERPDGSNFTLKIRSTKLEDSAMYFCASNPDPGYGYTFGSGTRLTVV.

The chain carries TRBV4-2 and TRBJ2-5; 11 bases are a match to TRBD2. CDR1 LGHNA and CDR2 YNFKEQ come from the germline V gene. CDR3 length: 14 residues. V gave up 5 bases and J gave up 5 bases; unmatched junction bases: 4. DNA for the CDR3: TGTGCCAGCAGCGCTAGCGGGGGGCCGGAGACCCAGTACTTC. It codes for CASSASGGPETQYF.

The chain employs TRBV19 and TRBJ2-5; 11 positions agree with TRBD1. The germline CDR1 and CDR2 sequences are LNHDA and SQIVND (reference sequence). The J segment lost 2 bases and the V segment lost 3 bases, leaving 2 bases of the junction unmatched. The CDR3 is made up of 15 amino acids. CDR3 amino acids: CASSMGTGGQETQYF. The CDR3 DNA sequence: TGTGCCAGTAGTATGGGGACAGGGGGTCAAGAGACCCAGTACTTC. The variable domain in full, with the rest retrieved from reference TRBV19 and TRBJ2-5, is DGGITQSPKYLFRKEGQNVTLSCEQNLNHDAMYWYRQDPGQGLRLIYYSQIVNDFQKGDIAEGYSVSREKKESFPLTVTSAQKNPTAFYLCASSMGTGGQETQYFGPGTRLLVL.

The chain employs TRBV5-4 and TRBJ2-5; TRBD1 aligns across 8 bases. This CDR3 is built from 13 residues. J was trimmed by 0 bases and V by 7 bases; bases with no gene match: 2. CDR1 and CDR2 (germline): SGHNT, YYREEE (reference sequence). The DNA of the CDR3 is TGTGCCAGCTCGACAGGGGACCAAGAGACCCAGTACTTC. Protein product: CASSTGDQETQYF.

The chain employs TRBV20-1 and TRBJ2-7; the D is unclear. Germline V gives CDR1 DFQATT, CDR2 SNEGSKA (reference sequence). The CDR3 spans 11 residues. CDR3 region: CSAEHLDEQYF. CDR3 in DNA: TGCAGCGCTGAGCACCTAGACGAGCAGTACTTC.

This chain connects TRBV2 to TRBJ1-5; D remains ambiguous. Germline lookup yields CDR1 SNHLY and CDR2 FYNNEI. The CDR3 has 15 residues. V was shortened by 4 bases and J by 2 bases, with 12 bases between the two germline ends. The DNA of the CDR3 is TGTGCCAGCAGTGTCACTGGTCAGGGCAATCAGCCCCAGCATTTT. As protein: CASSVTGQGNQPQHF.

The V and J genes are TRBV5-4 and TRBJ2-7; tentatively, D is TRBD2 (5 bases). In germline, CDR1 is SGHNT, CDR2 YYREEE (reference sequence). CDR3 length equals 14 residues. V was shortened by 3 bases and J by 2 bases, with 12 bases between the two germline ends. The CDR3 coding sequence is TGTGCCAGCAGCTGGGAAGCGGCAACCTACGAGCAGTACTTC. Protein: CASSWEAATYEQYF.

The chain employs TRBV7-3 and TRBJ2-3; possible D gene TRBD1, 7 bases. V was clipped by 5 bases and J by 0 bases, with 12 bases between them. Germline V lookup: CDR1 SGHTA, CDR2 FQGTGA. The CDR3 has 15 residues. The CDR3 sequence: CASSPAGGSTDTQYF. CDR3 in DNA: TGTGCCAGCAGCCCAGCAGGGGGGAGCACAGATACGCAGTATTTT.